This T cell receptor (beta chain) was obtained from a study of healthy donors' naive CD4 and CD8 T cells. As regards this clonotype: Antigen unknown.

Starting from about 0.55 ug of total RNA, TCR libraries were made with linear amplification. TCRdb ran MiXCR on the reads and lists one entry per CDR3 protein. This sample has 150,000 to 200,000 distinct CDR3 sequences; 65% to 75% occur once, and the top ten carry approximately 2.5%. CD4+CD8-CD45RO-CD45RA+ cells were naive CD4+; CD8+CD4-CD45RA+CD27bright cells were naive CD8+. CDR1 DFQATT and CDR2 SNEGSKA come from the germline V gene (reference sequence). V lost 5 bases to trimming and J lost 0 bases; unmatched junction nucleotides: 8. The CDR3 has 17 residues. The study, taken as a whole, reports: Negatively charged CDR3s marked CD8+ lineage; positively charged CDR3s marked CD4+ lineage. Possible naive T cell homeostatic proliferation bias remained unaddressed.

The origin of this receptor is a pool of human donors in good health; the sample pools cells from several healthy donors. The V and J genes are TRBV20-1 and TRBJ2-3, with 13 bases lining up with TRBD2. The source material was naive CD4+ and CD8+ T cells sorted from blood, pooled from several donors. This chain's CDR3 is CSASGTSGMVSTDTQYF. CDR3 nucleotide sequence: TGCAGTGCTTCCGGGACTAGCGGGATGGTTAGCACAGATACGCAGTATTTT.